This TCR beta chain was recorded in a study of T cell repertoires in cytomegalovirus infection. Across the study: Used in the study were CMV epitopes, some recently identified and HLA-C-restricted, others well-studied and HLA-B-restricted. Matching HLA type and CMV infection were both indicated by public TCR beta signatures. General study findings and limits: HLA-C-restricted CMV clonotypes gave the most frequent clonotype in two of eight donors. Of the TCR beta families, the public ones yielded a cumulative frequency that identified carriers of CMV plus the relevant HLA.

This clonotype has more than one count but fewer than ten. The antigen remains undetermined. TCRdb independently ran MiXCR on the reads; one entry per CDR3 protein. The sample has some 920,000 distinct CDR3 sequences, 31% seen once. From germline, CDR1 is SEHNR and CDR2 FQNEAQ (reference sequence). This CDR3 is built from 13 residues. Deletions cut 4 bases from V and 1 base from J, with 4 bases between. The gene calls are TRBV7-9 and TRBJ2-2; no clear D gene. The material sequenced was cultured CD8+ T cells from PBMCs, taken from culture after CMV antigen stimulation. The sequence derives from a human donor in good health (CMV status not recorded). Some clones in this sample may be carry-over from other donors' samples. The CDR3 sequence: CASSSKNTGELFF. The CDR3 DNA reads as TGTGCCAGCAGCTCCAAGAACACCGGGGAGCTGTTTTTT. Complete variable domain (other parts from reference TRBV7-9 and TRBJ2-2): DTGVSQNPRHKITKRGQNVTFRCDPISEHNRLYWYRQTLGQGPEFLTYFQNEAQLEKSRLLSDRFSAERPKGSFSTLEIQRTEQGDSAMYLCASSSKNTGELFFGEGSRLTVL.